Listed below are T cell receptor beta chains from one sample, sequenced in a study of CD8+ T cells in alopecia areata. Method: immunoSEQ multiplex PCR; TCRdb's copy keeps in-frame clones and lacks some. This sample has approximately 140,000 clones, with roughly 86% found just once. Sample: CD8+ T cells sorted from blood, taken at week 4, from a patient treated with tofacitinib. The receptors stem from a human donor with alopecia areata. The conserved cysteine and the conserved F or W are not part of the CDR3 here. A D gene is named only where the DNA matches it firmly.

CDR3: SVHTGDHNEQF; V: TRBV29-1; D: TRBD1; J: TRBJ2-1
CDR3: ASSFSGAGELF; V: TRBV27; D: .; J: TRBJ2-2
CDR3: SVERTSGNNEQF; V: TRBV29-1; D: TRBD2; J: TRBJ2-1
CDR3: ASSAGQSNYGYT; V: TRBV9; D: TRBD1; J: TRBJ1-2
CDR3: ASSIPGQDYEQY; V: TRBV4-1; D: TRBD1; J: TRBJ2-7
CDR3: ASSQVTGQHYEQY; V: TRBV4-1; D: TRBD1; J: TRBJ2-7
CDR3: ASSGPRGGNQPQH; V: TRBV9; D: .; J: TRBJ1-5
CDR3: ASSIIFSGADTQY; V: TRBV19; D: .; J: TRBJ2-3
CDR3: ASSPQAAPFSGANVLT; V: TRBV18; D: .; J: TRBJ2-6
CDR3: ASSLRPPYEQY; V: TRBV11-2; D: .; J: TRBJ2-7
CDR3: SVEDQGSFPYEQY; V: TRBV29-1; D: .; J: TRBJ2-7
CDR3: SVEDSSLPYEQY; V: TRBV29-1; D: .; J: TRBJ2-7
CDR3: ASSAAPSTDTQY; V: TRBV2; D: .; J: TRBJ2-3
CDR3: SVEGAGGVYEQY; V: TRBV29-1; D: TRBD1; J: TRBJ2-7
CDR3: ASSRGLPVYNEQF; V: TRBV5-1; D: .; J: TRBJ2-1
CDR3: ASSLASCGRDNEQF; V: TRBV5-1; D: TRBD2; J: TRBJ2-1
CDR3: AISELGGVADTQY; V: TRBV10-3; D: .; J: TRBJ2-3
CDR3: ASSNRQGYEQY; V: TRBV7-9; D: TRBD1; J: TRBJ2-7
CDR3: ASGQGSSYTEAF; V: TRBV2; D: .; J: TRBJ1-1
CDR3: ASSEKPGQGLKAGELF; V: TRBV13; D: TRBD1; J: TRBJ2-2
CDR3: ASSGDGGYEQY; V: TRBV25-1; D: .; J: .
CDR3: ASSSSRLAGSSGANVLT; V: TRBV7-6; D: TRBD2; J: TRBJ2-6
CDR3: ASSLGAEGPISYEQY; V: TRBV7-9; D: .; J: TRBJ2-7
CDR3: ASSLRPSGQETQY; V: TRBV7-9; D: TRBD2; J: TRBJ2-5
CDR3: ASTSEGRNNEQF; V: TRBV5-6; D: .; J: TRBJ2-1
CDR3: ASSTQRGVNTEAF; V: TRBV14; D: .; J: TRBJ1-1
CDR3: SVGPGGSEQY; V: TRBV29-1; D: TRBD2; J: TRBJ2-7
CDR3: ASSSDARASEKLF; V: TRBV11-2; D: .; J: TRBJ1-4
CDR3: ASSLAGTEAF; V: TRBV7-9; D: .; J: TRBJ1-1
CDR3: ASSEDTYDEQL; V: TRBV7-9; D: .; J: TRBJ2-1
CDR3: ASSRDVSQETQY; V: TRBV4-1; D: .; J: TRBJ2-5
CDR3: SVPRDRGPYGYT; V: TRBV29-1; D: TRBD1; J: TRBJ1-2
CDR3: ASSYVDSFGGYT; V: TRBV6-5; D: .; J: TRBJ1-2
CDR3: ASSLYPGFESSYNEQF; V: TRBV5-6; D: .; J: TRBJ2-1
CDR3: ASSGGGSEQF; V: TRBV25-1; D: TRBD2; J: TRBJ2-1
CDR3: AWSFGTGSYEQY; V: TRBV30; D: TRBD1; J: TRBJ2-7
CDR3: ASSLKAGGPLEQY; V: TRBV7-2; D: TRBD2; J: TRBJ2-7